This T cell receptor beta chain comes out of a study of shared clonotypes between healthy human individuals. Findings and caveats of the study: Compared with clonotypes that all four donors shared, non-shared clonotypes had lower generation probabilities. A small donor pool kept down the genetic and exposure-history diversity that was represented. Depth was large, yet rarefaction showed that sorted-subset sequencing was incomplete.

CDR1 and CDR2 from the germline V gene are SQVTM and ANQGSEA. Between the trimmed V and J ends, which lost 0 bases and 4 bases, there was a span of 12 bases. This CDR3 region has 14 residues. As concerns this clone: Its cognate antigen is unknown.

Per the study methods: ImmunoSEQ only sent back junction sequences with no quality scores, so filtering was done differently. The table came from immunoSEQ multiplex PCR; TCRdb's copy has only in-frame clones and leaves some out. D and trimming come from the DNA, and the V and J calls and clone size come from that table. The sample lists about 2 million clones, about 95% occurring once. CD45RO-negative, CCR7-selected cells formed the naive CD8 fraction, which excluded terminally differentiated effector memory CD45RA+ cells. The source material was naive CD8+ T cells sorted from blood. V gene TRBV29-1 combines with J gene TRBJ1-2, with D tentatively TRBD1 (5 bases). The source of this sequence is a man younger than 35 in good health. The CDR3 region has the DNA TGCAGCGTTGAAGATCAGACAGAAGTCTATGGCTACACCTTC. This gives the protein CSVEDQTEVYGYTF.